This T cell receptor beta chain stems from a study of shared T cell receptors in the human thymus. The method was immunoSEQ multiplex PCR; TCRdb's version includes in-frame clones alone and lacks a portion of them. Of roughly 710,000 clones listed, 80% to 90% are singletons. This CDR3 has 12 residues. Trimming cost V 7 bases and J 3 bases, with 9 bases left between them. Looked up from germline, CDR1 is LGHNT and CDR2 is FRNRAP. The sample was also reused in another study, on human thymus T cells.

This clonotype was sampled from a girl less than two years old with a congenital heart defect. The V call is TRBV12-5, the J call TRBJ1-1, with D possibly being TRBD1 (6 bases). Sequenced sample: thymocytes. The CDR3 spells CASEGVYTEAFF. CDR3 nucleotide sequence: TGTGCTAGTGAGGGGGTATACACTGAAGCTTTCTTT.